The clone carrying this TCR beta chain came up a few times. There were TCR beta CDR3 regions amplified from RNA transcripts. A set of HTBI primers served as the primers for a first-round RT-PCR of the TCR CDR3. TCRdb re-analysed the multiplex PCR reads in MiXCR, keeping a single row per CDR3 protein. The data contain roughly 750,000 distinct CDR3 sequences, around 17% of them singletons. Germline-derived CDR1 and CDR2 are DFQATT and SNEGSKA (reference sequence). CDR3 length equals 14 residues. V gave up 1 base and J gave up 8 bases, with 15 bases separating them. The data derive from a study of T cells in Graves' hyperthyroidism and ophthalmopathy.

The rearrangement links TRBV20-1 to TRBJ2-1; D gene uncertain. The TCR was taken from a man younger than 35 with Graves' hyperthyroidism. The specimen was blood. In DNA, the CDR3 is TGCAGTGCTAGAGGAGGCCGGTTCGAGGATGAGCAGTTCTTC. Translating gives CSARGGRFEDEQFF.